The 20 T cell receptor beta chains below all came from one sample that was sequenced in a study of cytomegalovirus exposure and HLA in healthy donors. 13 Jbeta primers and 60 Vbeta primers were used for the PCR. Measured with immunoSEQ multiplex PCR; TCRdb has only the in-frame clones, and not every one. The sample holds over 150,000 clones, about 73% seen once. Sequences were obtained from PBMCs. These receptors all come from a woman aged 45-59 years in good health and CMV-seropositive.

V gene TRBV27 combines with J gene TRBJ2-5; 9 bases are shared with TRBD1. CDR1 MNHEY and CDR2 SMNVEV come from the germline V gene (reference sequence). The V gene end was trimmed by 8 bases and the J gene end by 4 bases; junction bases not matched to a gene: 17. The CDR3 length is 17 residues. The CDR3 sequence is CASGGLTGGRERETQYF. DNA of the CDR3: TGTGCCAGCGGGGGTTTAACAGGGGGCAGGGAAAGAGAGACCCAGTACTTC.

The chain uses TRBV9 and TRBJ1-5; the match to TRBD1 covers 7 bases. J lost 3 bases, V lost 3 bases, and 3 bases had no gene match. The CDR3 is 14 amino acids. Germline V CDR1 and CDR2: SGDLS, YYNGEE. The CDR3 spells CASSAGGTNQPQHF. The CDR3 region has the DNA TGTGCCAGCAGCGCAGGGGGGACCAATCAGCCCCAGCATTTT.

This clone came up a few times. The chain couples TRBV9 to TRBJ2-3, with D possibly matching TRBD2 (7 bases). CDR3 length: 20 amino acids. V was shortened by 3 bases and J by 0 bases, with 26 bases between the two germline ends. CDR1 SGDLS and CDR2 YYNGEE come from the germline V gene. CDR3 amino acids: CASSAQKRGGSVSSTDTQYF. Written as DNA, the CDR3 is TGTGCCAGCAGCGCCCAGAAAAGGGGGGGCTCGGTTTCTAGCACAGATACGCAGTATTTT.

The V call is TRBV4-1, the J call TRBJ2-2; D is perhaps TRBD1 (6 bases). V was shortened by 0 bases and J by 3 bases, with 14 bases between the two germline ends. The length of the CDR3 is 17 residues. CDR1 is MGHRA, CDR2 YSYEKL, per germline. This CDR3 is CASSQDRGYSDTGELFF. In DNA, the CDR3 is TGCGCCAGCAGCCAAGACAGGGGTTACTCGGACACCGGGGAGCTGTTTTTT.

J is TRBJ2-2 and V is TRBV9, with TRBD1 identical over 7 bases. The CDR3 runs to 15 residues. Trimming took 3 bases from V and 10 from J; bases not matched to a gene: 12. Germline assignment: CDR1 SGDLS and CDR2 YYNGEE. Here the CDR3 reads CASSGKTGSGLELFF. The CDR3 coding sequence is TGTGCCAGCAGCGGAAAGACAGGGTCAGGTTTGGAGCTGTTTTTT.

The J gene is TRBJ2-2, the V gene TRBV4-1; 7 nucleotides line up with TRBD1. Germline CDR1 reads MGHRA; CDR2 reads YSYEKL. CDR3 length: 15 residues. With V trimmed by 2 bases and J by 2 bases, 2 bases remained unmatched. The CDR3 is CASSQRGGNTGELFF. In nucleotides, the CDR3 is TGCGCCAGCAGCCAAAGAGGGGGCAACACCGGGGAGCTGTTTTTT.

The rearrangement uses TRBV18 and TRBJ1-3, with TRBD1 matching over 8 bases. CDR3 length equals 14 residues. V was clipped by 6 bases and J by 6 bases; unmatched bases: 7. Germline loops: CDR1 KGHSH, CDR2 LQKENI. The CDR3 sequence is CASSPTGGENTIYF. In DNA form, the CDR3 reads TGTGCCAGCTCCCCTACAGGGGGAGAAAACACCATATATTTT.

V gene TRBV7-6 combines with J gene TRBJ1-2; D possibly corresponds to TRBD1 (5 bases). The CDR3 runs to 16 residues. The germline V and J ends were trimmed by 8 bases and 2 bases, with 21 bases remaining between them. Germline V CDR1 and CDR2: SGHVS, FNYEAQ. CDR3 coding DNA: TGTGCCAGCCCCCCCCGAAAGACAGAGTCGAACTATGGCTACACCTTC. Protein: CASPPRKTESNYGYTF.

This clone was recorded a few times. The V and J genes are TRBV6-1 and TRBJ1-6, with 9 bases lining up with TRBD1. CDR3 length: 14 residues. Germline V CDR1 and CDR2: MNHNS, SASEGT. The V and J ends lost 4 bases and 13 bases, in that order; junction bases with no gene match: 8. The CDR3, as DNA: TGTGCCAGCAGTGTCCGGGACAGGGACTTTCCCCTCCACTTT. Encoded protein: CASSVRDRDFPLHF.

The chain joins TRBV29-1 to TRBJ1-1; unclear D gene. V was pared by 6 bases and J by 1 base, with 6 bases between. CDR3 size: 11 residues. Germline CDR1 reads SQVTM; CDR2 reads ANQGSEA. Written as DNA, the CDR3 is TGCAGCGTCTCCGGGAACACTGAAGCTTTCTTT. It specifies CSVSGNTEAFF.

J is TRBJ2-3 and V is TRBV9; 16 bases fit TRBD2. The CDR3 extends over 16 amino acids. V dropped 2 bases and J dropped 6; count of bases not matched to a gene: 3. Germline loops: CDR1 SGDLS, CDR2 YYNGEE. CDR3 nucleotides: TGTGCCAGCAGCGTGGGACTAGCGGGGGGGGAGGATACGCAGTATTTT. Protein: CASSVGLAGGEDTQYF.

This sequence joins TRBV10-3 and TRBJ1-3, with a possible D match to TRBD1 (6 bases). This CDR3 spans 17 amino acids. The V end was cut by 1 base, the J end by 0 bases, with 13 bases between. From germline, CDR1 is ENHRY and CDR2 SYGVKD. Here the CDR3 reads CAISEFGQMSSGNTIYF. CDR3 nucleotide sequence: TGTGCCATCAGTGAGTTTGGACAGATGAGCTCTGGAAACACCATATATTTT.

This sequence joins TRBV5-1 and TRBJ2-2, with 11 bases fitting TRBD2. CDR1 SGHRS and CDR2 YFSETQ come from the germline V gene. With V trimmed by 3 bases and J by 1 base, 8 bases remained unmatched. The CDR3 length is 18 residues. The CDR3 bases are TGCGCCAGCAGCTCCGGGACCACTAGCGGGGGGAACACCGGGGAGCTGTTTTTT. Translated, it gives CASSSGTTSGGNTGELFF.

The gene calls are TRBV5-1 and TRBJ2-3; no reliable D call. Germline loops: CDR1 SGHRS, CDR2 YFSETQ. The CDR3 is made up of 12 amino acids. Between the trimmed V and J ends, which lost 2 bases and 3 bases, there was a span of 4 bases. CDR3 sequence (DNA): TGCGCCAGCAGCTTCGTTACAGATACGCAGTATTTT. The encoded protein is CASSFVTDTQYF. The full variable domain, completed using reference TRBV5-1 and TRBJ2-3, is KAGVTQTPRYLIKTRGQQVTLSCSPISGHRSVSWYQQTPGQGLQFLFEYFSETQRNKGNFPGRFSGRQFSNSRSEMNVSTLELGDSALYLCASSFVTDTQYFGPGTRLTVL.

V is TRBV6-6 and J is TRBJ2-2; tentative D call: TRBD2 (5 bases). The CDR3 contains 13 residues. In germline, CDR1 is MNHNY, CDR2 SVGAGI (reference sequence). Trimming pared 8 bases from V and 4 bases from J, leaving 11 bases between. CDR3 sequence reads: CASGIEGTGELFF. CDR3 DNA sequence: TGTGCCAGCGGTATAGAGGGCACCGGGGAGCTGTTTTTT.

This chain links TRBV18 with TRBJ1-1, with 7 positions matching TRBD1. Germline assignment: CDR1 KGHSH and CDR2 LQKENI. J was trimmed by 2 bases and V by 2 bases; bases with no gene match: 5. The CDR3 length is 15 residues. The CDR3 here is CASSPEQGGNTEAFF. The CDR3 bases are TGTGCCAGCTCACCAGAGCAGGGGGGCAACACTGAAGCTTTCTTT.

J is TRBJ2-5 and V is TRBV27; D is perhaps TRBD2 (7 bases). Trimming pared 3 bases from V and 5 bases from J, leaving 22 bases between. The CDR3 is 17 amino acids. In germline, CDR1 is MNHEY, CDR2 SMNVEV (reference sequence). CDR3 protein: CASSLYGAGAGRETQYF. In DNA form, the CDR3 reads TGTGCCAGCAGTTTGTATGGGGCGGGGGCCGGGCGGGAGACCCAGTACTTC.

The chain carries TRBV18 and TRBJ2-7; TRBD1 agrees at 7 bases. The CDR3 has 14 amino acids. Per germline, CDR1 KGHSH and CDR2 LQKENI. Trimming removed 3 bases from V and 4 bases from J; junction bases left unmatched: 6. The chain's CDR3 is CASSPTGVLYEQYF. CDR3 DNA: TGTGCCAGCTCACCTACAGGGGTATTGTACGAGCAGTACTTC.

V gene TRBV5-5 combines with J gene TRBJ1-5, with 7 bases lining up with TRBD1. The CDR3 is made up of 16 amino acids. In germline, CDR1 is SGHKS, CDR2 YYEKEE (reference sequence). V lost 3 bases, J lost 6 bases, and 12 bases stayed unmatched. For the CDR3, the DNA is TGTGCCAGCAGCTCGACAACAGGGGAATGGGGTCAGCCCCAGCATTTT. This codes for CASSSTTGEWGQPQHF. The full variable domain, in which reference TRBV5-5 and TRBJ1-5 provide the parts outside the CDR3, is DAGVTQSPTHLIKTRGQQVTLRCSPISGHKSVSWYQQVLGQGPQFIFQYYEKEERGRGNFPDRFSARQFPNYSSELNVNALLLGDSALYLCASSSTTGEWGQPQHFGDGTRLSIL.

The chain has TRBV5-8 and TRBJ2-1, with 7 bases matching TRBD1. The V gene's germline CDR1 is SGHTS and CDR2 YDEGEE. V dropped 4 bases and J dropped 3; count of bases not matched to a gene: 7. The CDR3 extends over 15 amino acids. Here the CDR3 reads CASSALQGSYNEQFF. CDR3 nucleotides: TGTGCCAGCAGCGCACTACAGGGGAGCTACAATGAGCAGTTCTTC.